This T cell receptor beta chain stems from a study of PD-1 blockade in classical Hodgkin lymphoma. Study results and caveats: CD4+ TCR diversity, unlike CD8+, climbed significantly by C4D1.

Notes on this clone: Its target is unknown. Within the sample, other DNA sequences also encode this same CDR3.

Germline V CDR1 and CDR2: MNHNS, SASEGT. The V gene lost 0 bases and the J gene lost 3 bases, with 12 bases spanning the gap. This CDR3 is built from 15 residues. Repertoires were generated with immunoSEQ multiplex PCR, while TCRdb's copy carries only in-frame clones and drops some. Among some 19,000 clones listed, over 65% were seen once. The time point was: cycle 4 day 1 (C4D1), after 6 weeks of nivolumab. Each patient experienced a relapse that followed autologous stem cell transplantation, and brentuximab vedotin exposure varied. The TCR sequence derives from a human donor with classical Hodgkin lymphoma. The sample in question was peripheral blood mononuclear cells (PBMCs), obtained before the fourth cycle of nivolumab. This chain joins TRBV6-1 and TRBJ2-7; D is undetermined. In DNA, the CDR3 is TGTGCCAGCAGTGAAGCGCCAGGCAGTCTCTACGAGCAGTACTTC. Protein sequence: CASSEAPGSLYEQYF.